This TCR beta chain was recovered during a study of blood T cell repertoires in COVID-19. Looking at the study overall: COVID-19 samples, acute and convalescent, were from the United States, Italy and Spain. PBMCs, B-cell-depleted T cells, or T cells were the source of the cDNA or gDNA that made up the material.

Per the authors' pipeline: Using reference gene primer amplification, nucleated cell counts were estimated. Here immunoSEQ multiplex PCR was the method, and the copy in TCRdb shows in-frame clones only, minus some. V and J calls and clone size are those listed in that table; D and trimming were worked out from the DNA. In the table there are some 250,000 clones, more than 70% of which are singletons. This TCR was recovered from a woman aged 40-49 years who had recovered from COVID-19. Sequenced sample: peripheral blood.

CDR3 DNA sequence: TGTGCCAGCAGTAATGGACTAGCGGGGTTCTTC. This encodes CASSNGLAGFF. The gene calls are TRBV6-2 or TRBV6-3 and TRBJ2-1; TRBD2 aligns across 11 bases. Trimming took 5 bases from V and 15 from J; bases not matched to a gene: 3. The CDR3 runs to 11 residues. Germline loops: CDR1 MNHEY, CDR2 SVGEGT.